This TCR beta chain comes out of a study of T cells in Graves' hyperthyroidism and ophthalmopathy. Aged 18 to 65, the patients had hyperthyroidism that was newly diagnosed and had lasted under 2 months. The study based diagnoses on clinical symptoms, serum thyroxine and TRAb, thyroid ultrasound and orbital computed tomography. The CDR3 consists of 14 residues. Germline assignment: CDR1 DFQATT and CDR2 SNEGSKA (reference sequence). V lost 0 bases and J 3 bases, leaving 9 bases between the germline ends. RNA transcripts yielded amplified TCR beta CDR3 regions. With the HTBI primer set, the TCR CDR3 went through a first round of RT-PCR. TCRdb passed the multiplex PCR reads through MiXCR, listing each CDR3 protein once. The sample gives about 620,000 distinct CDR3 sequences, 15% to 20% of which show up once; 3.5% to 4% is in the top ten. In this sample, this clonotype turned up many times.

The chain recombines TRBV20-1 with TRBJ1-5; D is uncertain. The clonotype was recovered from a woman aged 30 to 39 with Graves' hyperthyroidism. Specimen: blood. This CDR3 is CSARDRRINQPQHF. CDR3 sequence (DNA): TGCAGTGCTAGAGACAGACGGATCAATCAGCCCCAGCATTTT.